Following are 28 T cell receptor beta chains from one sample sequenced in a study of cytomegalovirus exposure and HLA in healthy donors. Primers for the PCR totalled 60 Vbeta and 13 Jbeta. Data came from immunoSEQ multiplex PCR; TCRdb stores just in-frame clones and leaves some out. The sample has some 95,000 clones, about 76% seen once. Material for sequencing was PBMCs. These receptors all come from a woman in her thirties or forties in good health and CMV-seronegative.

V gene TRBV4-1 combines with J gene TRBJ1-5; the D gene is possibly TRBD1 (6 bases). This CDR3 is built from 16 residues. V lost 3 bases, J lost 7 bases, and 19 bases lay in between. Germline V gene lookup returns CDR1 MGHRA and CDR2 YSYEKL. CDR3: CASSHPPTGKPQPQHF. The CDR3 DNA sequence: TGCGCCAGCAGCCACCCCCCCACAGGGAAACCCCAGCCCCAGCATTTT.

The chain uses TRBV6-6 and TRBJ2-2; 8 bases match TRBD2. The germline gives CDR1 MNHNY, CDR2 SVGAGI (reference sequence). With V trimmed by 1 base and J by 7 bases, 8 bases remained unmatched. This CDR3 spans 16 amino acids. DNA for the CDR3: TGTGCCAGCAGTTACTTACTAGCGGATGACATCGGGGAGCTGTTTTTT. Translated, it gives CASSYLLADDIGELFF.

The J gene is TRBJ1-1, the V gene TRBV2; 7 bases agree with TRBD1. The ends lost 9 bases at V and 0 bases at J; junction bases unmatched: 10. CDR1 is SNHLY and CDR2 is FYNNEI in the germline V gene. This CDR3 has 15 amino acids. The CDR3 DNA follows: TGTGCCAGAAACAGGGGTCGGATGATGAACACTGAAGCTTTCTTT. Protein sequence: CARNRGRMMNTEAFF.

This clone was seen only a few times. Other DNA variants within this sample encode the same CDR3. The CDR3 region is CASSFREETQYF. The DNA for the CDR3 is TGTGCCAGCAGCTTTCGGGAAGAGACCCAGTACTTC. The J gene is TRBJ2-5, the V gene TRBV7-6; D not certain. Trimming pared 3 bases from V and 3 bases from J, leaving 5 bases between. Looked up from germline, CDR1 is SGHVS and CDR2 is FNYEAQ. This CDR3 is built from 12 residues.

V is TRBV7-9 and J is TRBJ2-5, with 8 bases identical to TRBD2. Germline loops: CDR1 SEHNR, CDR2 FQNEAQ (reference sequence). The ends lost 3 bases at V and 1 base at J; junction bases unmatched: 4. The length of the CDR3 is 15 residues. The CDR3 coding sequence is TGTGCCAGCAGCTTGGGGACTAGTAGCCAAGAGACCCAGTACTTC. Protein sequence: CASSLGTSSQETQYF.

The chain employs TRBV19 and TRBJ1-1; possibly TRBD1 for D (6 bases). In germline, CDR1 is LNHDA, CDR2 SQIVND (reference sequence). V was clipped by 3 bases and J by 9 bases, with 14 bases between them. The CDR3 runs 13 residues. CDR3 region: CASSMDRTAKAFF. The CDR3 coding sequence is TGTGCCAGTAGTATGGACCGGACAGCGAAAGCTTTCTTT.

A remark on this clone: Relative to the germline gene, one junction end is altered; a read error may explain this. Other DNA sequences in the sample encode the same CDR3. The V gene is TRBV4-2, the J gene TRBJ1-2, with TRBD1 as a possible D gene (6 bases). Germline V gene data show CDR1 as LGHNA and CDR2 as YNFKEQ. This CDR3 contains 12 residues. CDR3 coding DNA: TGTGCCCGCAGTCTCGGGACACCCCCTAACACCTTC. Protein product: CARSLGTPPNTF.

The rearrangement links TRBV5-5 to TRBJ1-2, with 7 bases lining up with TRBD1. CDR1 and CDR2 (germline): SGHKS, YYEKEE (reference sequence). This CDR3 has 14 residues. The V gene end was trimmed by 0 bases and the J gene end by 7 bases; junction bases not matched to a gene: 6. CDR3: CASSLGVGDSGYTF. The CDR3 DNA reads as TGTGCCAGCAGCTTGGGAGTGGGGGACAGTGGCTACACCTTC.

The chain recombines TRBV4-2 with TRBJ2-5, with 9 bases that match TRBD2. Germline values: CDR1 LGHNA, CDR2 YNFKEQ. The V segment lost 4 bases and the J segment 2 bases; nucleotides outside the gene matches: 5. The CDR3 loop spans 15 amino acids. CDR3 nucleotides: TGTGCCAGCAGCCCAGGCGGGGGGGGACAAGAGACCCAGTACTTC. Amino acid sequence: CASSPGGGGQETQYF.

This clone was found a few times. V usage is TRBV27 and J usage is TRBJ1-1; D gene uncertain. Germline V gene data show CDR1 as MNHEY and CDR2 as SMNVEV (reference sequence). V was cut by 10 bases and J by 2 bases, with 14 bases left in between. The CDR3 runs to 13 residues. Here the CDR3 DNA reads TGTGCCATTGAACGCGGGCCAAACACTGAAGCTTTCTTT. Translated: CAIERGPNTEAFF.

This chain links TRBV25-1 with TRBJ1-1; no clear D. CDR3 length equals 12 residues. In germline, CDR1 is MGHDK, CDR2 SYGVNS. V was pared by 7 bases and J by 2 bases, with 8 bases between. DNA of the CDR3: TGTGCCAGCACCGGAGTAAACACTGAAGCTTTCTTT. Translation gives CASTGVNTEAFF.

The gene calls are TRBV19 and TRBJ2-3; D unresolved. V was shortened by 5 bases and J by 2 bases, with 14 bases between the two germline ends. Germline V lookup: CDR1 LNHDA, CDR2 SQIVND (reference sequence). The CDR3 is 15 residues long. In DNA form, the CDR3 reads TGTGCCAGTAGTCCACATGGTCAGATCACAGATACGCAGTATTTT. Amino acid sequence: CASSPHGQITDTQYF. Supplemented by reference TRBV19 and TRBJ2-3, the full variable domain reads DGGITQSPKYLFRKEGQNVTLSCEQNLNHDAMYWYRQDPGQGLRLIYYSQIVNDFQKGDIAEGYSVSREKKESFPLTVTSAQKNPTAFYLCASSPHGQITDTQYFGPGTRLTVL.

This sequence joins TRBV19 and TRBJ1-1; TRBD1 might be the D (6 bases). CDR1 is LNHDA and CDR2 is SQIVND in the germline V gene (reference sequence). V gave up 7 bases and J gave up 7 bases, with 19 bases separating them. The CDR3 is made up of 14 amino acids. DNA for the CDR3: TGTGCCAGTAACCCCGCGGGGGCGCCGATTGAAGCTTTCTTT. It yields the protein CASNPAGAPIEAFF.

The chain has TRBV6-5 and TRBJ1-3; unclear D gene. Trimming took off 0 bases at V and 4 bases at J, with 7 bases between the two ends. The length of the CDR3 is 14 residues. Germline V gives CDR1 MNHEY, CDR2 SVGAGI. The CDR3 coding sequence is TGTGCCAGCAGTTACTCACTAAGAGGAAACACCATATATTTT. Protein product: CASSYSLRGNTIYF.

Here the CDR3 reads CSAGQGDGYTF. CDR3 sequence (DNA): TGCAGTGCTGGACAGGGGGATGGCTACACCTTC. The chain recombines TRBV20-1 with TRBJ1-2, with TRBD1 matching over 10 bases. CDR3 length equals 11 residues. The junction had 0 bases not matched to a gene; V was cut back by 5 bases and J by 6 bases. Germline V gene lookup returns CDR1 DFQATT and CDR2 SNEGSKA (reference sequence).

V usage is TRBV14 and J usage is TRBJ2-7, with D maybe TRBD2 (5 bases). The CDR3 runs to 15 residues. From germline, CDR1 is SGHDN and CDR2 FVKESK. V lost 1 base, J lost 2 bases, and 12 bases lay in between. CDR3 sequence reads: CASSQGGQVAYEQYF. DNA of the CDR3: TGTGCCAGCAGCCAAGGAGGGCAGGTCGCCTACGAGCAGTACTTC.

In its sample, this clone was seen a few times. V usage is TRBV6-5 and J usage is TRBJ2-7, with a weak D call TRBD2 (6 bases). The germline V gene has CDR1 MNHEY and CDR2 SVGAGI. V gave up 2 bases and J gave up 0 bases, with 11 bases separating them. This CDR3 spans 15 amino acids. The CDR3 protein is CASSYPGTPSYEQYF. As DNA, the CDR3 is TGTGCCAGCAGTTACCCCGGGACTCCCTCCTACGAGCAGTACTTC.

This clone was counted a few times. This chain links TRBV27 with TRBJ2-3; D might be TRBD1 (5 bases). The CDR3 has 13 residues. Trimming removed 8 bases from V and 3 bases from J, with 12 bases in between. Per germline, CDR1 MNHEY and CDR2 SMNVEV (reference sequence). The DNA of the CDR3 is TGTGCCAGCTCCAGGGCTGGGACAGATACGCAGTATTTT. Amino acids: CASSRAGTDTQYF.

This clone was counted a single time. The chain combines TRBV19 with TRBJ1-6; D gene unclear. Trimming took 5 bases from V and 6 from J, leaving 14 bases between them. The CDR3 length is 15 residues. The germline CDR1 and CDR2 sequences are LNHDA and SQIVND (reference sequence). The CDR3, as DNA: TGTGCCAGTAGTGGAGGGAACGTCCTTAATTCACCCCTCCACTTT. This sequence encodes CASSGGNVLNSPLHF.

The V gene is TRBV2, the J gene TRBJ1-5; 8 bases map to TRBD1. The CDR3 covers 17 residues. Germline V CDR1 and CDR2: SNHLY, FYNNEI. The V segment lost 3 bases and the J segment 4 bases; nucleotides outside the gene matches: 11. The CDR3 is CASSDKDRAVSNQPQHF. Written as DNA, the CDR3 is TGTGCCAGCAGTGATAAGGACAGGGCCGTCTCTAATCAGCCCCAGCATTTT. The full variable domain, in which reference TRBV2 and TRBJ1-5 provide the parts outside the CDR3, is EPEVTQTPSHQVTQMGQEVILRCVPISNHLYFYWYRQILGQKVEFLVSFYNNEISEKSEIFDDQFSVERPDGSNFTLKIRSTKLEDSAMYFCASSDKDRAVSNQPQHFGDGTRLSIL.

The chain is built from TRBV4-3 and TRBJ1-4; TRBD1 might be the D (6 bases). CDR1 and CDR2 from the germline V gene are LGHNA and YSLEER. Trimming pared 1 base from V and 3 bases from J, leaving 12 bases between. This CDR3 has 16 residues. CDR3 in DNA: TGCGCCAGCAGCCAAGGGACAGCTGGGGCTAATGAAAAACTGTTTTTT. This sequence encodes CASSQGTAGANEKLFF.

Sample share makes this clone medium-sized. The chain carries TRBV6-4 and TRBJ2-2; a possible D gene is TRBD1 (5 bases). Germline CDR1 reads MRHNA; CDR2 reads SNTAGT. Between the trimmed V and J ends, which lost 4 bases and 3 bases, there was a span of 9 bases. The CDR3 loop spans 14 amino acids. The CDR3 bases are TGTGCCAGCAGTGCCTTAGGGGACACCGGGGAGCTGTTTTTT. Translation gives CASSALGDTGELFF.

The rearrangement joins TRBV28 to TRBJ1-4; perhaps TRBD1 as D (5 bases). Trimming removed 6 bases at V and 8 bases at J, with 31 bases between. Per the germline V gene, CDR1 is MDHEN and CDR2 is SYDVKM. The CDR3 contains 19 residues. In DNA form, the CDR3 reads TGTGCCAGCAGCACAGCCATCCAGGGAGGGGAGGGCGGGAGCGAAAAACTGTTTTTT. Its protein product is CASSTAIQGGEGGSEKLFF.

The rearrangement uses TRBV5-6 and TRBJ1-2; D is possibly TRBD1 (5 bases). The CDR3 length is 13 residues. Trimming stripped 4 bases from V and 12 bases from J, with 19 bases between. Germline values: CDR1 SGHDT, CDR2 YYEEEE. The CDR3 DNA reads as TGTGCCAGCAGCCCGGGAGGGGAGAGGCGGGACACCTTC. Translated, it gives CASSPGGERRDTF.

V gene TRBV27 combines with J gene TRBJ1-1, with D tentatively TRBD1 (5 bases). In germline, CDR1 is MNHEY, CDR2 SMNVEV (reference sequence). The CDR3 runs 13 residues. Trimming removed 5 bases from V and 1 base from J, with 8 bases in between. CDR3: CASSIRANTEAFF. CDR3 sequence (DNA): TGTGCCAGCAGTATCAGGGCGAACACTGAAGCTTTCTTT.

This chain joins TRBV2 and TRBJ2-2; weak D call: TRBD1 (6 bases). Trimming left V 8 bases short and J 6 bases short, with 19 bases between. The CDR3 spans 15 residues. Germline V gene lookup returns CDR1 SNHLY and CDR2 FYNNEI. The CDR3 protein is CASWAPSQGSGELFF. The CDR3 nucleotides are TGTGCCAGCTGGGCCCCCTCTCAGGGGTCCGGGGAGCTGTTTTTT.

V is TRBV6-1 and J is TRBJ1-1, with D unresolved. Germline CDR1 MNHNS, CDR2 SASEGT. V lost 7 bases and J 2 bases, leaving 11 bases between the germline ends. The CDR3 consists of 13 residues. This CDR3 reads CASTEVGNTEAFF. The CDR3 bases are TGTGCCAGCACCGAAGTGGGCAACACTGAAGCTTTCTTT.

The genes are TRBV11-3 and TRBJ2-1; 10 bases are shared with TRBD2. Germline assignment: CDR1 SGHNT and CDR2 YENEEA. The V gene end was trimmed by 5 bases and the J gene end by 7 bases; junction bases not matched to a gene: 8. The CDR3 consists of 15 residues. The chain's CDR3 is CASSREASGGNEQFF. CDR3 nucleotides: TGTGCCAGCAGCCGGGAGGCTAGCGGGGGTAATGAGCAGTTCTTC.